What follows is one TCR beta chain and its context. The record originates from a study of T cell changes during pregnancy in multiple sclerosis. Assay: immunoSEQ multiplex PCR; the TCRdb copy retains only in-frame clones and omits some. The table records about 74,000 clones, more than 90% of them present only once. The sample here was peripheral blood, taken after pregnancy. The sequence was collected from a female donor in good health, enrolled as a control in a pregnancy study.

DNA of the CDR3: TGTGCCAGCAGTTTGGGAGGGAATGTGTACTTC. Its protein product is CASSLGGNVYF. The chain has TRBV27 and TRBJ2-7, with 7 nucleotides matching TRBD2. After removal of 3 bases from V and 12 bases from J, the junction contained 5 bases not matched to a gene. Germline V CDR1 and CDR2: MNHEY, SMNVEV (reference sequence). This CDR3 has 11 amino acids.